This T cell receptor (beta chain) was identified during a study of cytomegalovirus exposure and HLA in healthy donors. On the study more broadly: There were fewer than 130 million unique TCR beta sequences, drawn from approximately 180 million T cells, in an earlier analysis.

Between the trimmed V and J ends, which lost 4 bases and 0 bases, there was a span of 4 bases. CDR3 length equals 12 residues. CDR1 and CDR2 from the germline V gene are SGDLS and YYNGEE. The PCR used 60 Vbeta and 13 Jbeta primers. This table comes from immunoSEQ multiplex PCR, and its TCRdb copy is limited to in-frame clones, with some not included. The sample contains about 160,000 clones, around 75% of which appear only once. The receptor's source is a man younger than 30 in good health and CMV-seropositive. Sequencing was carried out using PBMCs. J is TRBJ1-1 and V is TRBV9; D remains unclear. The CDR3 loop is CASSQMNTEAFF. CDR3 nucleotide sequence: TGTGCCAGCAGCCAAATGAACACTGAAGCTTTCTTT. Full variable domain (remainder filled in from reference TRBV9 and TRBJ1-1): DSGVTQTPKHLITATGQRVTLRCSPRSGDLSVYWYQQSLDQGLQFLIQYYNGEERAKGNILERFSAQQFPDLHSELNLSSLELGDSALYFCASSQMNTEAFFGQGTRLTVV.